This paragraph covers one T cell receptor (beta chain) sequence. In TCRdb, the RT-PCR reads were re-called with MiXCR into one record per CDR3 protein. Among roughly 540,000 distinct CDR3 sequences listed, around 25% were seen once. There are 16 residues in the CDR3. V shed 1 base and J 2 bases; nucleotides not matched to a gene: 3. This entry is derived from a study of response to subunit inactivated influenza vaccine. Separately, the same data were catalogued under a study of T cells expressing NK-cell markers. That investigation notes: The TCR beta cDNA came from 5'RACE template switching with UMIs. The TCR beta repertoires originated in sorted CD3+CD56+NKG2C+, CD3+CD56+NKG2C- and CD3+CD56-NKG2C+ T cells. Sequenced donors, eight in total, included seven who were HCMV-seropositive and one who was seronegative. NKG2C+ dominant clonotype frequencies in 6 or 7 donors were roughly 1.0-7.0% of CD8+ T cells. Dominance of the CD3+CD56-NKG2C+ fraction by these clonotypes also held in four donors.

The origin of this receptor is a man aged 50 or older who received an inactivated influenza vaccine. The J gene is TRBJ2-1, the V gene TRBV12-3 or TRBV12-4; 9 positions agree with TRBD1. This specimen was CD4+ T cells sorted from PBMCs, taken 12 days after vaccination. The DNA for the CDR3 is TGTGCCAGCAGTTTAGGGGGACAGGGTCCCTACAATGAGCAGTTCTTC. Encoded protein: CASSLGGQGPYNEQFF.